What follows are 8 T cell receptor beta chains derived from one specimen sequenced in a study of blood T cells in healthy people across ages (dated by TCRdb to the mid-2010s). Libraries came from 5' RACE. A second 7 to 11 cycle PCR used a sample-barcoded 5' primer and a J-beta primer mix. TCRdb's own reprocessing of the public reads used fastp at Q25 and MiXCR and kept productive beta chains. Entries are consolidated by CDR3 protein sequence, retaining the most common genes and DNA. This sample has 1.8 million or so distinct CDR3 sequences in its table, and about 39% of those were observed once. Clones ranked in the top ten supply under 25% of the sample. The sample taken for sequencing was blood. Every receptor here comes from a human donor in good health.

This clonotype was detected a few times. Germline and junction disagree at one end, which may indicate a read error. The chain recombines TRBV6-2 or TRBV6-3 with TRBJ1-1; no clear D. Germline CDR1 MNHEY, CDR2 SVGEGT. The CDR3 is 13 residues long. CDR3 DNA: TGCGCCAGCAGCCGCAGCTCACCTAAATGGGCTTTCTTT. Translation gives CASSRSSPKWAFF.

The chain uses TRBV6-2 or TRBV6-3 and TRBJ2-7, with 9 positions matching TRBD1. This CDR3 region has 16 residues. Germline-derived CDR1 and CDR2 are MNHEY and SVGEGT. V was clipped by 5 bases and J by 3 bases; unmatched bases: 11. CDR3 coding DNA: TGTGCCAGCAGTAGACCCTGGGACAGGGTATTCTACGAGCAGTACTTC. It codes for CASSRPWDRVFYEQYF.

This clonotype was seen more than once but under ten times. The chain is built from TRBV20-1 and TRBJ1-1; D is possibly TRBD1 (6 bases). Germline V CDR1 and CDR2: DFQATT, SNEGSKA (reference sequence). Trimming removed 5 bases from V and 2 bases from J, with 9 bases in between. This CDR3 region has 12 residues. The CDR3 coding sequence is TGCAGTGCTTCACAGGGAAACACTGAAGCTTTCTTT. This codes for CSASQGNTEAFF.

The table lists this clonotype with a few counts. The gene calls are TRBV20-1 and TRBJ2-7; D perhaps matches TRBD1 (6 bases). V gave up 1 base and J gave up 3 bases, with 10 bases separating them. Per the germline V gene, CDR1 is DFQATT and CDR2 is SNEGSKA (reference sequence). This CDR3 is built from 13 residues. The CDR3 spells CSARVRTDYEQYF. CDR3 DNA sequence: TGCAGTGCTAGAGTAAGGACAGACTACGAGCAGTACTTC.

A few counts support this clonotype. The genes are TRBV29-1 and TRBJ1-4; 7 bases fit TRBD1. The CDR3 is made up of 13 amino acids. CDR1 SQVTM and CDR2 ANQGSEA come from the germline V gene. With V trimmed by 3 bases and J by 6 bases, 4 bases remained unmatched. Written as DNA, the CDR3 is TGCAGCGTTGAGGAAGGGGGCGATGAAAAACTGTTTTTT. Its translation is CSVEEGGDEKLFF.

Only a few counts were recorded for this clonotype. The CDR3 is CASSDDRGSYNEQFF. CDR3 sequence (DNA): TGTGCCAGCAGTGATGACAGGGGCTCCTACAATGAGCAGTTCTTC. The V call is TRBV12-3 or TRBV12-4, the J call TRBJ2-1; 8 positions agree with TRBD1. This CDR3 has 15 residues. Trimming removed 5 bases from V and 0 bases from J; junction bases left unmatched: 3.

The sample holds many counts of this clonotype. V gene TRBV29-1 combines with J gene TRBJ2-7, with D possibly being TRBD1 (5 bases). This CDR3 is 14 amino acids long. The ends were cut back, 1 base at V and 2 bases at J, with 12 bases in the middle. Germline V gene data show CDR1 as SQVTM and CDR2 as ANQGSEA. CDR3 sequence: CSVEVLGDTYEQYF. The CDR3 region has the DNA TGCAGCGTTGAAGTTTTAGGGGATACCTACGAGCAGTACTTC.

V and J are TRBV2 and TRBJ2-4; D is perhaps TRBD2 (6 bases). The closer fit of TRBJ2-5 to the DNA end suggests the J call may be wrong. The CDR3 runs 12 residues. CDR1 is SNHLY, CDR2 FYNNEI, per germline. The CDR3 coding sequence is TGTGCCAGCAGGGCGGGGTCAGAGACCCAGTACTTC. Translated: CASRAGSETQYF.